Shown below are 31 T cell receptor beta chains from a single sample sequenced in a study of T-cell reconstitution after alpha-beta-depleted transplantation in children. The TCRbeta library incorporated unique molecular identifiers. TCRdb reprocessed the PCR reads via MiXCR and lists one record per CDR3 protein. Among hundreds of thousands of distinct CDR3 sequences listed, approximately 13% were seen once. Specimen: PBMCs, mostly from graft donor cells, collected 360 days after TCRalphabeta/CD19-depleted stem cell transplant. These receptors were taken from a male patient younger than 18 who had a stem cell transplant for acute myeloid leukemia, so the T cells may come from the graft donor.

This clonotype was seen more than once but under ten times. The V and J genes are TRBV7-9 and TRBJ2-1, with D maybe TRBD2 (6 bases). The CDR3 sequence is 15 residues long. Germline CDR1 SEHNR, CDR2 FQNEAQ (reference sequence). Trimming pared 5 bases from V and 2 bases from J, leaving 13 bases between. CDR3 amino acids: CASSLGLLPYNEQFF. CDR3 DNA: TGTGCCAGCAGCCTGGGACTCCTGCCCTACAATGAGCAGTTCTTC. The full variable domain, rest sourced from reference TRBV7-9 and TRBJ2-1, is DTGVSQNPRHKITKRGQNVTFRCDPISEHNRLYWYRQTLGQGPEFLTYFQNEAQLEKSRLLSDRFSAERPKGSFSTLEIQRTEQGDSAMYLCASSLGLLPYNEQFFGPGTRLTVL.

This clonotype has a count of ten or more. This chain joins TRBV29-1 and TRBJ2-1, with D possibly TRBD1 on 6 matching bases. CDR1 is SQVTM and CDR2 is ANQGSEA in the germline V gene. The V and J ends lost 3 bases and 7 bases respectively, with 13 bases between them. This CDR3 is 13 amino acids long. The CDR3 loop reads CSVELDRRNEQFF. DNA of the CDR3: TGCAGCGTTGAGCTAGACAGGCGGAATGAGCAGTTCTTC.

This clonotype was counted only a few times. This rearrangement joins TRBV11-3 to TRBJ2-7; tentatively, D is TRBD1 (6 bases). Germline loops: CDR1 SGHNT, CDR2 YENEEA. V gave up 1 base and J gave up 0 bases, with 19 bases separating them. The CDR3 totals 18 residues. The CDR3 sequence: CASSLVGAPRGGSYEQYF. The CDR3 coding sequence is TGTGCCAGCAGCTTAGTAGGGGCCCCCAGGGGTGGCTCCTACGAGCAGTACTTC.

The V and J genes are TRBV29-1 and TRBJ2-2, with D hard to call. This CDR3 spans 13 amino acids. CDR1 is SQVTM, CDR2 ANQGSEA, per germline. The germline V and J ends were trimmed by 7 bases and 4 bases, with 13 bases remaining between them. CDR3 coding DNA: TGCAGCGCCATCAGTCGATCCACCGGGGAGCTGTTTTTT. Protein: CSAISRSTGELFF.

The chain carries TRBV12-3 or TRBV12-4 and TRBJ2-2, with TRBD2 matching over 9 bases. CDR3 length: 17 residues. Germline trimming cut 6 bases from V and 6 bases from J; bases unmatched to any gene: 14. The CDR3 nucleotides read TGTGCCAGCAGCCCCGAGGTAGCGGGAGCTGATGCCGGGGAGCTGTTTTTT. As protein: CASSPEVAGADAGELFF.

The J gene is TRBJ2-7, the V gene TRBV4-3; no clear D gene. This CDR3 is built from 15 residues. Germline values: CDR1 LGHNA, CDR2 YSLEER. Trimming stripped 1 base from V and 2 bases from J, with 12 bases between. CDR3 region: CASSQGPSPTYEQYF. In DNA form, the CDR3 reads TGCGCCAGCAGCCAAGGGCCCAGTCCTACCTACGAGCAGTACTTC.

This clonotype was observed at least ten times. CDR3 nucleotide sequence: TGCGCCAGCAGCCAAGGTTCAGCTAGCGGGACCTACGAGCAGTACTTC. Translated, it gives CASSQGSASGTYEQYF. V and J are TRBV4-3 and TRBJ2-7, with 9 bases lining up with TRBD2. This CDR3 has 16 residues. Unmatched junction bases numbered 6, after V lost 1 base and J lost 2 bases. From germline, CDR1 is LGHNA and CDR2 YSLEER.

The genes are TRBV12-3 or TRBV12-4 and TRBJ2-1, with TRBD2 as a possible D gene (6 bases). The V gene lost 4 bases and the J gene lost 0 bases, with 19 bases spanning the gap. CDR3 size: 18 residues. This chain's CDR3 is CASSSRDSDLGSYNEQFF. DNA of the CDR3: TGTGCCAGCAGTTCCCGGGACTCCGACCTCGGCTCCTACAATGAGCAGTTCTTC.

This clonotype showed up many times. The chain joins TRBV28 to TRBJ1-5; a possible D gene is TRBD1 (5 bases). This CDR3 has 16 residues. Trimming took off 8 bases at V and 0 bases at J, with 17 bases between the two ends. In germline, CDR1 is MDHEN, CDR2 SYDVKM. CDR3 protein: CASSPLGVSSNQPQHF. As DNA, the CDR3 is TGTGCCAGCTCCCCCTTGGGGGTTTCTAGCAATCAGCCCCAGCATTTT.

The gene calls are TRBV11-3 and TRBJ2-5; the D call may be TRBD1 or TRBD2 (5 bases each). Germline CDR1 reads SGHNT; CDR2 reads YENEEA. V dropped 8 bases and J dropped 3 bases, with 13 bases sitting between them. CDR3 size: 13 residues. CDR3 nucleotide sequence: TGTGCCAGCGCCCCCCGGGACGAAGAGACCCAGTACTTC. Translated: CASAPRDEETQYF.

CDR3 sequence: CAWSVVGSGGAQETQYF. The CDR3 DNA follows: TGTGCCTGGAGTGTAGTAGGCAGCGGGGGGGCTCAAGAGACCCAGTACTTC. The chain recombines TRBV30 with TRBJ2-5; TRBD2 matches 10 bases. This CDR3 has 17 amino acids. J lost 2 bases, V lost 0 bases, and 9 bases had no gene match. The V gene's germline CDR1 is GTSNPN and CDR2 SVGIG (reference sequence).

This clonotype was counted a few times. The chain recombines TRBV2 with TRBJ2-1; TRBD2 matches 9 bases. The germline CDR1 and CDR2 sequences are SNHLY and FYNNEI. There are 14 residues in the CDR3. V lost 4 bases to trimming and J lost 6 bases; unmatched junction nucleotides: 4. The CDR3 loop is CASSGGLASNEQFF. In nucleotides, the CDR3 is TGTGCCAGCAGTGGGGGACTAGCCAGCAATGAGCAGTTCTTC. Filled out from reference TRBV2 and TRBJ2-1, the complete variable domain reads EPEVTQTPSHQVTQMGQEVILRCVPISNHLYFYWYRQILGQKVEFLVSFYNNEISEKSEIFDDQFSVERPDGSNFTLKIRSTKLEDSAMYFCASSGGLASNEQFFGPGTRLTVL.

This clonotype was seen a handful of times. The chain recombines TRBV7-3 with TRBJ2-1, with 7 bases matching TRBD1. The CDR3 covers 15 residues. The V and J ends lost 4 bases and 4 bases, in that order; junction bases with no gene match: 7. Looked up from germline, CDR1 is SGHTA and CDR2 is FQGTGA. For the CDR3, the DNA is TGTGCCAGCAGCTCGACAGGGTTTAGTTACAATGAGCAGTTCTTC. Amino acid sequence: CASSSTGFSYNEQFF.

Ten or more counts support this clonotype. The chain recombines TRBV28 with TRBJ2-7; D not resolved. Germline V lookup: CDR1 MDHEN, CDR2 SYDVKM. There are 12 residues in the CDR3. V shed 4 bases and J shed 5 bases, with 9 bases lying between them. The CDR3 spells CASSSPAHEQYF. The CDR3 DNA reads as TGTGCCAGCAGTTCCCCGGCTCACGAGCAGTACTTC.

This chain uses TRBV29-1 with TRBJ2-5, with D perhaps given as TRBD1 or TRBD2 (5 bases each). This CDR3 is built from 13 residues. The germline V gene encodes CDR1 SQVTM and CDR2 ANQGSEA. The ends were cut back, 1 base at V and 4 bases at J, with 10 bases in the middle. In DNA, the CDR3 is TGCAGCGTTGAAGGATGGGGGACAGAGACCCAGTACTTC. This sequence encodes CSVEGWGTETQYF.

This clonotype was seen a handful of times. The rearrangement joins TRBV24-1 to TRBJ2-2; D remains unclear. This CDR3 is built from 13 residues. CDR1 is KGHDR and CDR2 is SFDVKD in the germline V gene. The V end lost 6 bases, the J end lost 9 bases, and 13 bases lay between the germline ends. Here the CDR3 DNA reads TGTGCCACCAGTAAAACTCCGGGCCGGGAGCTGTTTTTT. Residues: CATSKTPGRELFF.

The chain joins TRBV25-1 to TRBJ2-7; TRBD1 matches 11 bases. The CDR3 runs to 14 residues. Germline CDR1 reads MGHDK; CDR2 reads SYGVNS. V gave up 5 bases and J gave up 8 bases; unmatched junction bases: 8. The DNA of the CDR3 is TGTGCCAGCAGTACACGGACAGGGGGCGAAAAGCAGTACTTC. As protein: CASSTRTGGEKQYF.

This clonotype has a count of ten or more. The gene calls are TRBV29-1 and TRBJ1-2; possibly TRBD1 for D (5 bases). Trimming took off 0 bases at V and 8 bases at J, with 28 bases between the two ends. CDR1 is SQVTM, CDR2 ANQGSEA, per germline. The CDR3 length is 18 residues. CDR3 amino acids: CSVEDRTLGQGPRGGYTF. DNA of the CDR3: TGCAGCGTTGAAGATCGAACATTGGGGCAGGGCCCTAGAGGAGGCTACACCTTC.

This clonotype came up a few times. The V gene is TRBV27, the J gene TRBJ2-5; possible D gene TRBD2, 6 bases. The CDR3 totals 15 residues. Deletions cut 5 bases from V and 5 bases from J, with 18 bases between. Germline values: CDR1 MNHEY, CDR2 SMNVEV (reference sequence). The CDR3 here is CASSTWDSMAETQYF. CDR3 nucleotides: TGTGCCAGCAGTACCTGGGACTCGATGGCGGAGACCCAGTACTTC.

The rearrangement joins TRBV11-2 to TRBJ2-5, with 7 nucleotides matching TRBD2. V trimming: 5 bases; J trimming: 1 base; junction bases outside the gene matches: 19. The CDR3 loop spans 19 amino acids. Looked up from germline, CDR1 is SGHAT and CDR2 is FQNNGV. The CDR3 DNA reads TGTGCCAGCAGCCCCTGGAGAGGCGGACTAGTGGGAGGCCAAGAGACCCAGTACTTC. Its protein product is CASSPWRGGLVGGQETQYF.

This clonotype has just a few counts. The chain couples TRBV15 to TRBJ2-1, with D tentatively TRBD2 (6 bases). In germline, CDR1 is LNHNV, CDR2 YYDKDF (reference sequence). CDR3 length: 16 amino acids. Trimming left V 0 bases short and J 2 bases short, with 11 bases between. The CDR3 loop reads CATSRDREFPYNEQFF. In DNA form, the CDR3 reads TGTGCCACCAGCAGAGATCGGGAGTTCCCCTACAATGAGCAGTTCTTC.

This clonotype was seen at least ten times. The rearrangement joins TRBV7-8 to TRBJ2-1, with D possibly being TRBD2 (6 bases). CDR1 and CDR2 from the germline V gene are SGHVS and FQNEAQ. CDR3 size: 16 residues. The V and J ends lost 4 bases and 9 bases respectively, with 22 bases between them. The DNA for the CDR3 is TGTGCCAGCAGCTGGAGGCGAGTAACCGGGACTGGTGAGCAGTTCTTC. Its translation: CASSWRRVTGTGEQFF.

The sample holds a few counts of this clonotype. The chain combines TRBV6-1 with TRBJ2-5; 12 bases align to TRBD2. The germline gives CDR1 MNHNS, CDR2 SASEGT. The CDR3 is 15 residues long. The J segment lost 4 bases and the V segment lost 9 bases, leaving 9 bases of the junction unmatched. Here the CDR3 DNA reads TGTGCCAGTTTTCTTCCGACTAGCGGGAGAGAGACCCAGTACTTC. Translated, it gives CASFLPTSGRETQYF.

The chain uses TRBV25-1 and TRBJ2-5; no definite D call. Trimming left V 5 bases short and J 1 base short, with 14 bases between. Germline CDR1 reads MGHDK; CDR2 reads SYGVNS. This CDR3 spans 15 amino acids. CDR3 sequence: CASSFRIPSQETQYF. The CDR3 region has the DNA TGTGCCAGCAGTTTCAGAATACCTAGCCAAGAGACCCAGTACTTC. The entire variable domain, with the rest obtained from reference TRBV25-1 and TRBJ2-5, is as follows: EADIYQTPRYLVIGTGKKITLECSQTMGHDKMYWYQQDPGMELHLIHYSYGVNSTEKGDLSSESTVSRIRTEHFPLTLESARPSHTSQYLCASSFRIPSQETQYFGPGTRLLVL.

This clonotype was counted only a few times. One end of the junction is discordant with germline, which a read error may explain. This chain connects TRBV7-2 to TRBJ2-7, with D possibly matching TRBD2 (5 bases). Germline V gene sequence: CDR1 SGHTA, CDR2 FQGNSA. The CDR3 sequence is 12 residues long. The CDR3 bases are TGTGCCAGCAGCTTTGGTTCGGGGTGGCGGGACTTC. As protein: CASSFGSGWRDF.

This clonotype appeared a few times. V is TRBV12-3 or TRBV12-4 and J is TRBJ2-1; TRBD2 matches at 9 bases. The ends lost 6 bases at V and 7 bases at J; junction bases unmatched: 13. This CDR3 has 16 amino acids. The CDR3 DNA is TGTGCCAGCAGGGGGGCCCGGCGGGAGGGCCGGAATGAGCAGTTCTTC. Residues: CASRGARREGRNEQFF.

The rearrangement links TRBV5-1 to TRBJ2-7; 9 positions match TRBD1. Germline lookup yields CDR1 SGHRS and CDR2 YFSETQ. This CDR3 spans 15 amino acids. J was trimmed by 5 bases and V by 0 bases; bases with no gene match: 6. The CDR3 bases are TGCGCCAGCAGCTTGGGGGACAGGGAAGGAGACGAGCAGTACTTC. Amino acids: CASSLGDREGDEQYF.

CDR3: CSARDRRLIGDEQFF. CDR3 DNA sequence: TGCAGTGCTAGAGATCGTCGGCTGATCGGCGATGAGCAGTTCTTC. This chain joins TRBV20-1 and TRBJ2-1; unclear D gene. V was trimmed by 0 bases and J by 8 bases, leaving 17 bases between them. The CDR3 has 15 residues. Per the germline V gene, CDR1 is DFQATT and CDR2 is SNEGSKA (reference sequence).

The sample holds a few counts of this clonotype. V and J are TRBV6-5 and TRBJ1-4; D perhaps matches TRBD1 (6 bases). This CDR3 region has 16 residues. The ends were cut back, 6 bases at V and 1 base at J, with 15 bases in the middle. Germline assignment: CDR1 MNHEY and CDR2 SVGAGI. Here the CDR3 DNA reads TGTGCCAGCAGACGTACCCCGGACAGAACTAATGAAAAACTGTTTTTT. Amino acid sequence: CASRRTPDRTNEKLFF.

The chain couples TRBV3-1 to TRBJ2-1; D is uncertain. V was trimmed by 4 bases and J by 9 bases, leaving 10 bases between them. This CDR3 region has 12 residues. Germline V gene sequence: CDR1 LGHDT, CDR2 YNNKEL (reference sequence). CDR3 loop: CASSPSWGEQFF. Here the CDR3 DNA reads TGTGCCAGCAGCCCCAGTTGGGGTGAGCAGTTCTTC.

The J gene is TRBJ2-1, the V gene TRBV19; TRBD2 matches at 10 bases. V shed 8 bases, J shed 2 bases, and the junction held 6 bases outside the gene matches. CDR3 length: 15 amino acids. The V gene's germline CDR1 is LNHDA and CDR2 SQIVND (reference sequence). In DNA form, the CDR3 reads TGTGCCAGTGGGTCTAGCGGGAGTCCCTACAATGAGCAGTTCTTC. Residues: CASGSSGSPYNEQFF.